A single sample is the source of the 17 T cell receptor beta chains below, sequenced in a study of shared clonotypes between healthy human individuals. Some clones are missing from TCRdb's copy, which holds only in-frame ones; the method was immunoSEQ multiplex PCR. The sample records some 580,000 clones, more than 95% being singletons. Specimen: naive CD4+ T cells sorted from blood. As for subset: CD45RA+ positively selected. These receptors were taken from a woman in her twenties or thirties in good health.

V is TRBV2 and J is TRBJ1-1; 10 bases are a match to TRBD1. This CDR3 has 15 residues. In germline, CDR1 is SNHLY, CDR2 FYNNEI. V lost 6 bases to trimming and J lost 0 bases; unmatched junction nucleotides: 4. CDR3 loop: CASSRQGALNTEAFF. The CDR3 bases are TGTGCCAGCAGCCGACAGGGGGCGCTGAACACTGAAGCTTTCTTT.

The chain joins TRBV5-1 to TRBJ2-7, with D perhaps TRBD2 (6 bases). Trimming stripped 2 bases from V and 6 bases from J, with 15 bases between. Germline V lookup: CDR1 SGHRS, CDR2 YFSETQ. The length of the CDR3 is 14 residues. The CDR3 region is CASSFSGTETEQYF. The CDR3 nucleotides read TGCGCCAGCAGCTTCTCCGGGACTGAGACCGAGCAGTACTTC.

CDR3 in amino acids: CASSQGGGSGGSRVNEQFF. CDR3 nucleotides: TGCGCCAGCAGCCAGGGAGGGGGTTCGGGAGGGAGTAGGGTCAATGAGCAGTTCTTC. The J gene is TRBJ2-1, the V gene TRBV4-1; TRBD2 matches at 8 bases. CDR1 MGHRA and CDR2 YSYEKL come from the germline V gene. This CDR3 has 19 amino acids. The J segment lost 6 bases and the V segment lost 3 bases, leaving 19 bases of the junction unmatched.

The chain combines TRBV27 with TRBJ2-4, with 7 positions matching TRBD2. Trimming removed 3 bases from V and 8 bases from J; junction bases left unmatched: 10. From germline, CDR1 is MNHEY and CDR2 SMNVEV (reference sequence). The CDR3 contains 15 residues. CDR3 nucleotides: TGTGCCAGCAGTTTTTCGGGAGGCACGGAAGACATTCAGTACTTC. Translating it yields CASSFSGGTEDIQYF.

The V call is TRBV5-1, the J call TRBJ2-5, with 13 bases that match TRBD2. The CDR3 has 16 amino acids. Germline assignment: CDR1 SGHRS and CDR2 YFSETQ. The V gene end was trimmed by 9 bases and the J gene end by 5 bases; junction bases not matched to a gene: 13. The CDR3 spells CATKVLAGGPSETQYF. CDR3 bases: TGCGCCACCAAGGTACTAGCGGGAGGGCCGAGTGAGACCCAGTACTTC.

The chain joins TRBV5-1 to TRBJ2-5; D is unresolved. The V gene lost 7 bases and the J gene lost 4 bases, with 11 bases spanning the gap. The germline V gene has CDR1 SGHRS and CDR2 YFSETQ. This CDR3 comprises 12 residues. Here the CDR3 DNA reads TGCGCCAGCTCAGCAGCCGGAGAGACCCAGTACTTC. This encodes CASSAAGETQYF.

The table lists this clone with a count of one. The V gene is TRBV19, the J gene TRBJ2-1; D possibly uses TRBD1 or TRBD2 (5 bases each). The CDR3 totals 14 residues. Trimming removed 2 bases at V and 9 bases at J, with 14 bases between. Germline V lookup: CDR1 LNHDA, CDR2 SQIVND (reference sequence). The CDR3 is CASSIMRGEGEQFF. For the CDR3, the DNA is TGTGCCAGTAGTATAATGAGGGGTGAGGGTGAGCAGTTCTTC.

The CDR3 sequence: CASTGTSGNTIYF. The CDR3 DNA follows: TGTGCCAGCACCGGGACATCTGGAAACACCATATATTTT. V and J are TRBV6-5 and TRBJ1-3; D is possibly TRBD1 (6 bases). This CDR3 has 13 residues. Trimming left V 7 bases short and J 1 base short, with 8 bases between. Looked up from germline, CDR1 is MNHEY and CDR2 is SVGAGI.

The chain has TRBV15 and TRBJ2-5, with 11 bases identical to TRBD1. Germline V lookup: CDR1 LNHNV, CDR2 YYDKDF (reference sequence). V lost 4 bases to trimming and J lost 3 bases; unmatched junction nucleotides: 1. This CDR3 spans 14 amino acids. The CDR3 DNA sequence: TGTGCCACCAGCACGGGACAGGGGGAAGAGACCCAGTACTTC. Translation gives CATSTGQGEETQYF.

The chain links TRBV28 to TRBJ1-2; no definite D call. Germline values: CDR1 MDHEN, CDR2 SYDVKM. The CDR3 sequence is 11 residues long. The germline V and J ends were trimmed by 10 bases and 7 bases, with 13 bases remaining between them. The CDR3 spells CAILLGFGYTF. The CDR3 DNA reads TGTGCCATTCTTCTGGGGTTTGGCTACACCTTC.

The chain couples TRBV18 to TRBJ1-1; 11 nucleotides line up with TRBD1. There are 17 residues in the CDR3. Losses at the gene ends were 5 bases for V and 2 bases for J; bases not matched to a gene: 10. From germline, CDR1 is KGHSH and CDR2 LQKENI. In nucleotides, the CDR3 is TGTGCCAGCTCATCCCGGACAGGGGGCGCGTCTAACACTGAAGCTTTCTTT. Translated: CASSSRTGGASNTEAFF.

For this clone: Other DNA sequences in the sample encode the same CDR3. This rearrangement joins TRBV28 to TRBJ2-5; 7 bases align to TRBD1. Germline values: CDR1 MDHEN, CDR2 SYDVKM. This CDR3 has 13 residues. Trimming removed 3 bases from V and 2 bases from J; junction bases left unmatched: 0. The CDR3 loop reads CASSLGQQETQYF. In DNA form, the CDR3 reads TGTGCCAGCAGTTTGGGACAGCAAGAGACCCAGTACTTC.

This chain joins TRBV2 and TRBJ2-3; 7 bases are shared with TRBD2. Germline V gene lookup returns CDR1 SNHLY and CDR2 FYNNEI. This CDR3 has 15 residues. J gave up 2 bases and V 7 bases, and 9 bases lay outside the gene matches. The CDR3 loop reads CASTPARLATDTQYF. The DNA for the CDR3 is TGTGCCAGCACCCCTGCGAGACTAGCCACAGATACGCAGTATTTT.

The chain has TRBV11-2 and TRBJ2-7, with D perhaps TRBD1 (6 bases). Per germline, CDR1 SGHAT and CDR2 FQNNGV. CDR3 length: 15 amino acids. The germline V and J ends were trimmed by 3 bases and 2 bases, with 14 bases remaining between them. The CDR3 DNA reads TGTGCCAGCAGCTTCGGGGACATCGGCCCCTACGAGCAGTACTTC. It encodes CASSFGDIGPYEQYF.

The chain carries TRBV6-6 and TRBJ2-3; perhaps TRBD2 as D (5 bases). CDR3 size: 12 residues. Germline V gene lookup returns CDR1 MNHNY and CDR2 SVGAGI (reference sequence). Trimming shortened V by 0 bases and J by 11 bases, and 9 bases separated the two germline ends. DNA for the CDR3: TGTGCCAGCAGTTACTCGAGGGAGAAGCAGTATTTT. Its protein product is CASSYSREKQYF.

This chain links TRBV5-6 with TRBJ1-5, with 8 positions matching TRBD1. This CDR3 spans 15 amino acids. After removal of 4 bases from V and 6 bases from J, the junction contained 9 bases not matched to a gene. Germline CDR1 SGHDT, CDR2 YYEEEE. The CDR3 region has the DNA TGTGCCAGCAGCACCCGACAGGGGATGGTTCAGCCCCAGCATTTT. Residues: CASSTRQGMVQPQHF.

DNA of the CDR3: TGCGCCAGCAGCTTGGATCAGGCAGGGACCTACAATGAGCAGTTCTTC. It translates to CASSLDQAGTYNEQFF. The V and J genes are TRBV5-1 and TRBJ2-1, with D possibly matching TRBD1 (5 bases). This CDR3 region has 16 residues. The germline V gene has CDR1 SGHRS and CDR2 YFSETQ. V lost 0 bases and J lost 2, with 12 bases in between. Combining the CDR3 with reference TRBV5-1 and TRBJ2-1 gives the whole variable domain KAGVTQTPRYLIKTRGQQVTLSCSPISGHRSVSWYQQTPGQGLQFLFEYFSETQRNKGNFPGRFSGRQFSNSRSEMNVSTLELGDSALYLCASSLDQAGTYNEQFFGPGTRLTVL.